These 20 T cell receptor beta chains came from one sample sequenced in a study of Graves' ophthalmopathy and Graves' hyperthyroidism. Using RNA transcripts, the TCR beta CDR3 regions were amplified. After a first-round RT-PCR with HTBI primers, a second-round multiplex PCR was run. A single record per CDR3 protein comes from TCRdb applying MiXCR to the multiplex PCR reads. The sample yields about 370,000 distinct CDR3 sequences, about 18% seen once. The sequencing sample was made of peripheral blood. The origin of the receptors is an adult woman with stable Graves' hyperthyroidism.

This clonotype was detected ten times or more. Germline is not matched at one junction end, which may reflect a read error. The CDR3 here is CASSLARNNNGELFF. In DNA, the CDR3 is TGTGCCAGCAGCTTAGCCAGAAATAACAACGGGGAGCTGTTTTTT. V gene TRBV13 combines with J gene TRBJ2-2; no definite D call. This CDR3 spans 15 amino acids. Germline assignment: CDR1 PRHDT and CDR2 FYEKMQ (reference sequence).

This clonotype was picked up many times. V gene TRBV12-3 or TRBV12-4 combines with J gene TRBJ1-6, with unresolved D. Trimming left V 3 bases short and J 0 bases short, with 27 bases between. The CDR3 loop spans 22 amino acids. CDR3 sequence reads: CASSFEGSGTSALSSYNSPLHF. CDR3 sequence (DNA): TGTGCCAGCAGTTTTGAGGGCTCCGGCACCTCCGCCCTGAGCTCCTATAATTCACCCCTCCACTTT.

The gene calls are TRBV11-1 and TRBJ1-1; tentative D call: TRBD1 (6 bases). The V end was cut by 3 bases, the J end by 2 bases, with 22 bases between. Per germline, CDR1 SGHAT and CDR2 FQDESV (reference sequence). The CDR3 spans 18 residues. CDR3 in amino acids: CASSFPRGGRGRNTEAFF. CDR3 coding DNA: TGTGCCAGCAGCTTCCCTCGGGGGGGGCGCGGTCGCAACACTGAAGCTTTCTTT.

The V gene is TRBV29-1, the J gene TRBJ1-6; D ambiguous. Germline V CDR1 and CDR2: SQVTM, ANQGSEA. Trimming cost V 6 bases and J 5 bases, with 14 bases left between them. The CDR3 totals 14 residues. CDR3 nucleotide sequence: TGCAGCGTAAAAATGGGTTCAGATAATTCACCCCTCCACTTT. This sequence encodes CSVKMGSDNSPLHF. Looking up the rest from reference TRBV29-1 and TRBJ1-6 gives the full variable domain: SAVISQKPSRDICQRGTSLTIQCQVDSQVTMMFWYRQQPGQSLTLIATANQGSEATYESGFVIDKFPISRPNLTFSTLTVSNMSPEDSSIYLCSVKMGSDNSPLHFGNGTRLTVT.

In its sample, this clonotype was seen many times. The gene calls are TRBV20-1 and TRBJ1-5, with D possibly being TRBD1 (5 bases). Trimming left V 5 bases short and J 5 bases short, with 19 bases between. Germline values: CDR1 DFQATT, CDR2 SNEGSKA (reference sequence). This CDR3 is built from 15 residues. Here the CDR3 reads CSAVPSGKIDQPQHF. The CDR3 bases are TGCAGTGCTGTCCCTTCAGGGAAGATAGATCAGCCCCAGCATTTT.

This chain connects TRBV2 to TRBJ2-4; a weak D match, TRBD2 (6 bases). Trimming cost V 2 bases and J 16 bases, with 18 bases left between them. The CDR3 covers 13 residues. Germline CDR1 is SNHLY and CDR2 is FYNNEI. The CDR3 nucleotides are TGTGCCAGCAGTGAATTGCGGGACGGGCCCAACTACTTC. Translated: CASSELRDGPNYF.

The V call is TRBV28, the J call TRBJ1-5, with a weak D call TRBD1 (5 bases). This CDR3 contains 12 residues. Germline CDR1 reads MDHEN; CDR2 reads SYDVKM. Deletions cut 7 bases from V and 6 bases from J, with 10 bases between. CDR3 region: CASTWGGQPQHF. The CDR3 DNA is TGTGCCAGCACCTGGGGGGGTCAGCCCCAGCATTTT.

This clonotype has a count of ten or more. The J gene is TRBJ2-7, the V gene TRBV20-1, with 10 bases that match TRBD1. The CDR3 runs to 15 residues. The ends lost 0 bases at V and 7 bases at J; junction bases unmatched: 9. Germline V gene sequence: CDR1 DFQATT, CDR2 SNEGSKA (reference sequence). The DNA for the CDR3 is TGCAGTGCTAGAGATCTGGGGACAGGGGCGAGAGAGCAGTACTTC. This translates into CSARDLGTGAREQYF.

There are many counts of this clonotype. The chain joins TRBV28 to TRBJ2-7; D not resolved. Between the trimmed V and J ends, which lost 1 base and 5 bases, there was a span of 6 bases. The CDR3 is made up of 12 amino acids. Germline values: CDR1 MDHEN, CDR2 SYDVKM. The CDR3 is CASSLYQNEQYF. CDR3 coding DNA: TGTGCCAGCAGTTTATACCAAAACGAGCAGTACTTC.

This clonotype has ten or more counts. V and J are TRBV28 and TRBJ2-7, with 11 bases lining up with TRBD1. The CDR3 sequence is 16 residues long. Looked up from germline, CDR1 is MDHEN and CDR2 is SYDVKM. V trimming: 5 bases; J trimming: 0 bases; junction bases outside the gene matches: 6. CDR3 nucleotides: TGTGCCAGCAGTCCCCCGGGACAGGGGGACTCCTACGAGCAGTACTTC. Translated: CASSPPGQGDSYEQYF.

This clonotype has more than one count but fewer than ten. This chain connects TRBV5-1 to TRBJ2-5; 12 bases are a match to TRBD2. The germline V gene encodes CDR1 SGHRS and CDR2 YFSETQ. CDR3 length equals 16 residues. V lost 3 bases, J lost 5 bases, and 8 bases stayed unmatched. DNA of the CDR3: TGCGCCAGCAGCTCGGCTCTAGCGGGAGGGGGGGAGACCCAGTACTTC. Protein product: CASSSALAGGGETQYF.

This clonotype occurred many times. The junction differs from germline at one of its ends, possibly a read error. This chain connects TRBV2 to TRBJ1-5, with a possible D match to TRBD1 (5 bases). Germline V CDR1 and CDR2: SNHLY, FYNNEI. This CDR3 has 14 amino acids. The CDR3 loop reads CASSKEGNNRPQHF. CDR3 bases: TGTGCCAGCAGTAAGGAGGGGAACAATCGGCCCCAGCATTTT.

This clonotype came up once. The V call is TRBV2, the J call TRBJ1-5; D is uncertain. CDR3 length: 13 residues. Deletions cut 3 bases from V and 2 bases from J, with 5 bases between. Germline-derived CDR1 and CDR2 are SNHLY and FYNNEI. The CDR3 here is CASSDIGNQPQHF. The CDR3 bases are TGTGCCAGCAGTGATATAGGCAATCAGCCCCAGCATTTT. Together with reference TRBV2 and TRBJ1-5, the CDR3 gives the full variable domain: EPEVTQTPSHQVTQMGQEVILRCVPISNHLYFYWYRQILGQKVEFLVSFYNNEISEKSEIFDDQFSVERPDGSNFTLKIRSTKLEDSAMYFCASSDIGNQPQHFGDGTRLSIL.

For the CDR3, the DNA is TGTGCCAGTAGGACGACAGGGGGCACCATGGACACTGAAGCTTTCTTT. Its translation: CASRTTGGTMDTEAFF. The rearrangement links TRBV19 to TRBJ1-1; the match to TRBD1 covers 10 bases. The trim removed 6 bases at V and 3 bases at J, leaving 10 bases unmatched. Germline-derived CDR1 and CDR2 are LNHDA and SQIVND (reference sequence). The CDR3 runs to 16 residues.

Many counts were recorded for this clonotype. The genes are TRBV2 and TRBJ1-2, with D unresolved. Germline CDR1 reads SNHLY; CDR2 reads FYNNEI. The CDR3 has 13 residues. Trimming shortened V by 2 bases and J by 3 bases, and 7 bases separated the two germline ends. The CDR3 sequence is CASSEILHYGYTF. The CDR3 DNA reads as TGTGCCAGCAGTGAAATACTACACTATGGCTACACCTTC.

The V gene is TRBV5-1, the J gene TRBJ2-7, with TRBD1 matching 8 bases. J gave up 5 bases and V 2 bases, and 9 bases lay outside the gene matches. CDR1 and CDR2 from the germline V gene are SGHRS and YFSETQ. This CDR3 spans 15 amino acids. The CDR3 nucleotides read TGCGCCAGCAGCTTCAGAGGACAGGGCCCCGACGAGCAGTACTTC. Amino acid sequence: CASSFRGQGPDEQYF.

In this sample, this clonotype turned up many times. The chain carries TRBV7-3 and TRBJ2-2; D unclear. Trimming took off 1 base at V and 0 bases at J, with 3 bases between the two ends. CDR3 length: 14 residues. CDR1 and CDR2 from the germline V gene are SGHTA and FQGTGA. CDR3 protein: CASSLNTNTGELFF. The CDR3, as DNA: TGTGCCAGCAGCTTAAACACGAACACCGGGGAGCTGTTTTTT.

The chain uses TRBV18 and TRBJ2-7; D gene ambiguous. CDR3 length equals 14 residues. CDR1 is KGHSH, CDR2 LQKENI, per germline. Trimming took off 0 bases at V and 0 bases at J, with 6 bases between the two ends. CDR3 bases: TGTGCCAGCTCACCACCGGGTAACTCCTACGAGCAGTACTTC. Amino acid sequence: CASSPPGNSYEQYF. Drawing the rest from reference TRBV18 and TRBJ2-7, the complete variable domain is NAGVMQNPRHLVRRRGQEARLRCSPMKGHSHVYWYRQLPEEGLKFMVYLQKENIIDESGMPKERFSAEFPKEGPSILRIQQVVRGDSAAYFCASSPPGNSYEQYFGPGTRLTVT.

Regarding this clonotype: A read error is possible here, since a much larger clone lies one base away. The rearrangement joins TRBV20-1 to TRBJ2-7; D not resolved. This CDR3 region has 14 residues. Per the germline V gene, CDR1 is DFQATT and CDR2 is SNEGSKA (reference sequence). The CDR3 DNA reads TGCAGTCCTAGAGAGTCCGCCCGCACCTACGAGCAGTACTTC. This codes for CSPRESARTYEQYF.

There are many counts of this clonotype. This chain connects TRBV30 to TRBJ1-2; D gene ambiguous. V lost 2 bases and J 4 bases, leaving 8 bases between the germline ends. CDR1 and CDR2 (germline): GTSNPN, SVGIG (reference sequence). The CDR3 runs to 12 residues. Written as DNA, the CDR3 is TGTGCCTGGAGTCAAACATCCTATGGCTACACCTTC. Protein product: CAWSQTSYGYTF.